Listed below are T cell receptor beta chains from one sample, sequenced in a study of radiotherapy plus CTLA-4 blockade in lung cancer. Profiling relied on immunoSEQ multiplex PCR, and the TCRdb table lists in-frame clones only, not all of them. The sample records roughly 44,000 clones, 70% to 80% being singletons. Specimen: peripheral blood, collected from a patient treated with radiotherapy plus ipilimumab. The receptors originated from a human donor with non-small cell lung cancer who had stable disease on radiotherapy plus ipilimumab. Each CDR3 is given with its conserved first and last residue. Each record gives: V gene, D gene, J gene, clone size, CDR3 DNA, CDR3 protein. A D gene is named only where the DNA matches it firmly. Only some rows state a clone size, as once, few, many or a class for expanded clones.

v_gene: TRBV5-4; d_gene: -; j_gene: TRBJ1-3; abundance: -; CDR3nt: TGTGCCAGCAGCTTGGCCGGTGGAAACACCATATATTTT; CDR3aa: CASSLAGGNTIYF
v_gene: TRBV10-3; d_gene: TRBD1; j_gene: TRBJ2-5; abundance: once; CDR3nt: TGTGCCATCAGTGGGAGAACAGGGGAAGAGACCCAGTACTTC; CDR3aa: CAISGRTGEETQYF
v_gene: TRBV5-6; d_gene: -; j_gene: TRBJ2-5; abundance: -; CDR3nt: TGTGCCAGCAGCCCAGGGACGGGCCAAGAGACCCAGTACTTC; CDR3aa: CASSPGTGQETQYF
v_gene: TRBV6-5; d_gene: -; j_gene: TRBJ2-4; abundance: -; CDR3nt: TGTGCCAGCAGTTACTCGCAGGGTTGGTACATTCAGTACTTC; CDR3aa: CASSYSQGWYIQYF
v_gene: TRBV5-1; d_gene: -; j_gene: TRBJ1-1; abundance: -; CDR3nt: TGCGCCAGCAGCTTGGGGGATTTGAACACTGAAGCTTTCTTT; CDR3aa: CASSLGDLNTEAFF
v_gene: TRBV6-5; d_gene: TRBD2; j_gene: TRBJ2-4; abundance: -; CDR3nt: TGTGCCAGCAGTTATGGGCCTAGCGGGGCCAAAAACATTCAGTACTTC; CDR3aa: CASSYGPSGAKNIQYF
v_gene: TRBV6-5; d_gene: -; j_gene: TRBJ1-5; abundance: -; CDR3nt: TGTGCCAGCAGTGCCCTCTCCTCGACCGATCAGCCCCAGCATTTT; CDR3aa: CASSALSSTDQPQHF
v_gene: TRBV5-1; d_gene: -; j_gene: TRBJ1-2; abundance: -; CDR3nt: TGCGCCAGCAGCTTTTATGAGGCACTAGGACAGGGCTACACCTTC; CDR3aa: CASSFYEALGQGYTF
v_gene: TRBV23-1; d_gene: -; j_gene: TRBJ1-1; abundance: -; CDR3nt: TGCGCCAGCAGTCAATCGATGCGGGGAGTCGGAAGTAGAACTGAAGCTTTCTTT; CDR3aa: CASSQSMRGVGSRTEAFF
v_gene: TRBV27; d_gene: -; j_gene: TRBJ1-5; abundance: -; CDR3nt: TGTGCCAGCAGTTTGAGTGGCAATCAGCCCCAGCATTTT; CDR3aa: CASSLSGNQPQHF
v_gene: TRBV27; d_gene: -; j_gene: TRBJ1-1; abundance: -; CDR3nt: TGTGCCAGCAGTTTTGTTGGGGGGTCTGCCACTGAAGCTTTCTTT; CDR3aa: CASSFVGGSATEAFF